This T cell receptor (beta chain) was profiled in a study of T cell responses to AZD1222 COVID-19 vaccine. Assay: immunoSEQ multiplex PCR; the TCRdb copy retains only in-frame clones and omits some. The table shows over 90,000 clones, with about four fifths occurring only once. This CDR3 is 15 amino acids long. V trimming: 5 bases; J trimming: 5 bases; junction bases outside the gene matches: 8. Germline loops: CDR1 MDHEN, CDR2 SYDVKM. This clone was counted a single time. The V and J genes are TRBV28 and TRBJ2-5, with TRBD1 identical over 10 bases. This clonotype was sampled from an adult in good health. This sample comprised peripheral blood, obtained on day 0 of AZD1222 vaccination. CDR3 sequence (DNA): TGTGCCAGCAGTAGCAGGGACAGGGGCATGGAGACCCAGTACTTC. As protein: CASSSRDRGMETQYF. Full variable domain (missing parts from reference TRBV28 and TRBJ2-5): DVKVTQSSRYLVKRTGEKVFLECVQDMDHENMFWYRQDPGLGLRLIYFSYDVKMKEKGDIPEGYSVSREKKERFSLILESASTNQTSMYLCASSSRDRGMETQYFGPGTRLLVL.